Presented here are 18 T cell receptor beta chains from one specimen sequenced in a study of T cell responses to AZD1222 COVID-19 vaccine. The repertoire was sequenced with immunoSEQ multiplex PCR; TCRdb's copy has only in-frame clones and lacks some. The repertoire holds roughly 110,000 clones, with roughly four fifths as singletons. Here the sequenced sample was peripheral blood, taken on day 0 of AZD1222 vaccination. The receptor set was obtained from an adult in good health.

The chain links TRBV7-2 to TRBJ2-6; 13 nucleotides match TRBD2. The J segment lost 0 bases and the V segment lost 3 bases, leaving 2 bases of the junction unmatched. CDR3 size: 18 residues. Germline CDR1 and CDR2: SGHTA and FQGNSA. The CDR3 coding sequence is TGTGCCAGCAGCTTCGGGACTAGCGGGACCTCTGGGGCCAACGTCCTGACTTTC. Translated, it gives CASSFGTSGTSGANVLTF.

The chain recombines TRBV3-1 (or the pseudogene TRBV3-2) with TRBJ2-3, with 8 bases identical to TRBD2. The CDR3 sequence is 17 residues long. The V gene end was trimmed by 1 base and the J gene end by 4 bases; junction bases not matched to a gene: 10. Germline V CDR1 and CDR2: LGHDT, YNNKEL (reference sequence). This CDR3 reads CASSQVPIGAGADTQYF. CDR3 nucleotide sequence: TGTGCCAGCAGCCAAGTCCCAATTGGAGCGGGAGCAGATACGCAGTATTTT.

This rearrangement joins TRBV5-1 to TRBJ2-2; possibly TRBD1 for D (5 bases). The germline V gene encodes CDR1 SGHRS and CDR2 YFSETQ. This CDR3 contains 16 residues. With 5 bases removed from V and 2 bases from J, the gap between germline ends came to 16 bases. The CDR3 protein is CASSSRVATNTGELFF. Here the CDR3 DNA reads TGCGCCAGCAGTAGCAGGGTGGCCACTAACACCGGGGAGCTGTTTTTT.

This chain connects TRBV7-6 to TRBJ1-4, with D tentatively TRBD1 (6 bases). Between the trimmed V and J ends, which lost 5 bases and 7 bases, there was a span of 17 bases. The CDR3 runs 15 residues. Germline CDR1 SGHVS, CDR2 FNYEAQ. CDR3 DNA sequence: TGTGCCAGCAGCCCAGATCAGGGGTGGCGTGAAAAACTGTTTTTT. Translating it yields CASSPDQGWREKLFF.

The rearrangement joins TRBV11-3 to TRBJ2-5; possible D gene TRBD1, 5 bases. This CDR3 contains 12 residues. Germline V lookup: CDR1 SGHNT, CDR2 YENEEA. V lost 1 base and J lost 5, with 5 bases in between. CDR3 DNA sequence: TGTGCCAGCAGCTTAGCAGGGGAGACCCAGTACTTC. It codes for CASSLAGETQYF.

This chain uses TRBV5-1 with TRBJ1-1; 8 bases are shared with TRBD1. V lost 4 bases, J lost 5 bases, and 10 bases stayed unmatched. Germline V gene lookup returns CDR1 SGHRS and CDR2 YFSETQ. The CDR3 has 15 amino acids. The DNA for the CDR3 is TGCGCCAGCAGCCGCGGACAGGGCGAGGGGACTGAAGCTTTCTTT. This gives the protein CASSRGQGEGTEAFF.

This chain connects TRBV28 to TRBJ1-2, with 8 bases fitting TRBD1. CDR1 and CDR2 (germline): MDHEN, SYDVKM. V lost 6 bases to trimming and J lost 2 bases; unmatched junction nucleotides: 8. CDR3 length equals 15 residues. CDR3 sequence (DNA): TGTGCCAGCAGAGTCACAGGGGGGAGGAACTATGGCTACACCTTC. It is translated as CASRVTGGRNYGYTF.

The chain joins TRBV2 to TRBJ2-1; no clear D gene. V dropped 7 bases and J dropped 10 bases, with 11 bases sitting between them. This CDR3 is built from 11 residues. The germline CDR1 and CDR2 sequences are SNHLY and FYNNEI. DNA of the CDR3: TGTGCCAGCACCTTTAATACCGAGCAGTTCTTC. It specifies CASTFNTEQFF.

The rearrangement links TRBV6-5 to TRBJ2-7; D call uncertain. In germline, CDR1 is MNHEY, CDR2 SVGAGI. The ends were cut back, 2 bases at V and 7 bases at J, with 12 bases in the middle. CDR3 size: 13 residues. CDR3 region: CASSYPQETEQYF. DNA for the CDR3: TGTGCCAGCAGTTACCCCCAGGAGACAGAGCAGTACTTC.

The chain joins TRBV30 to TRBJ1-1; D remains unclear. The V gene lost 2 bases and the J gene lost 4 bases, with 14 bases spanning the gap. The CDR3 spans 14 residues. Germline V gene data show CDR1 as GTSNPN and CDR2 as SVGIG (reference sequence). In nucleotides, the CDR3 is TGTGCCTGGAGTAGTGGAGGGTTGGCCACTGAAGCTTTCTTT. Protein product: CAWSSGGLATEAFF.

The chain recombines TRBV11-3 with TRBJ2-1, with a weak D call TRBD2 (5 bases). The CDR3 is made up of 13 amino acids. The V end was cut by 1 base, the J end by 9 bases, with 10 bases between. Germline CDR1 is SGHNT and CDR2 is YENEEA. The CDR3 is CASSLGSGSEQFF. CDR3 sequence (DNA): TGTGCCAGCAGCTTAGGCTCGGGGAGTGAGCAGTTCTTC.

The J gene is TRBJ1-6, the V gene TRBV27, with a tentative D call TRBD1 (5 bases). CDR3 length: 15 residues. Per germline, CDR1 MNHEY and CDR2 SMNVEV (reference sequence). Trimming pared 1 base from V and 6 bases from J, leaving 10 bases between. CDR3 region: CASSLYAGSNSPLHF. The CDR3 DNA reads TGTGCCAGCAGTTTATACGCAGGGAGTAATTCACCCCTCCACTTT.

In regard to this clone: Relative to the germline gene, one junction end is altered; a read error may explain this. The chain joins TRBV18 to TRBJ1-3; D call uncertain. CDR1 and CDR2 (germline): KGHSH, LQKENI. The CDR3 loop spans 15 amino acids. CDR3 nucleotide sequence: TGTGCCAGCTCCCCACCCGGGCGAGGTGGAAACACCATATATTTT. Its protein product is CASSPPGRGGNTIYF. The whole variable domain, filled in from reference TRBV18 and TRBJ1-3, reads NAGVMQNPRHLVRRRGQEARLRCSPMKGHSHVYWYRQLPEEGLKFMVYLQKENIIDESGMPKERFSAEFPKEGPSILRIQQVVRGDSAAYFCASSPPGRGGNTIYFGEGSWLTVV.

The chain carries TRBV5-6 and TRBJ2-4, with 8 bases that match TRBD1. Germline CDR1 and CDR2: SGHDT and YYEEEE. Trimming took 3 bases from V and 8 from J; bases not matched to a gene: 7. The CDR3 contains 14 residues. CDR3 nucleotides: TGTGCCAGCAGCTCTTCAGGGGGCGGTGACATTCAGTACTTC. It is translated as CASSSSGGGDIQYF.

The chain is built from TRBV14 and TRBJ2-6, with 12 bases lining up with TRBD1. V trimming: 4 bases; J trimming: 2 bases; junction bases outside the gene matches: 6. The CDR3 extends over 18 amino acids. Germline V gene sequence: CDR1 SGHDN, CDR2 FVKESK. This CDR3 is CASSPLGTGGTGANVLTF. DNA of the CDR3: TGTGCCAGCAGCCCTTTGGGGACAGGGGGCACTGGGGCCAACGTCCTGACTTTC. Full variable domain (outside the CDR3, taken from reference TRBV14 and TRBJ2-6): EAGVTQFPSHSVIEKGQTVTLRCDPISGHDNLYWYRRVMGKEIKFLLHFVKESKQDESGMPNNRFLAERTGGTYSTLKVQPAELEDSGVYFCASSPLGTGGTGANVLTFGAGSRLTVL.

The rearrangement joins TRBV7-2 to TRBJ1-3; D is uncertain. CDR1 and CDR2 from the germline V gene are SGHTA and FQGNSA. V lost 1 base, J lost 2 bases, and 9 bases lay in between. CDR3 length: 15 amino acids. Written as DNA, the CDR3 is TGTGCCAGCAGCTTAGGCGGGGTGGCTGGAAACACCATATATTTT. Protein sequence: CASSLGGVAGNTIYF. The whole variable domain, remainder taken from reference TRBV7-2 and TRBJ1-3, is GAGVSQSPSNKVTEKGKDVELRCDPISGHTALYWYRQSLGQGLEFLIYFQGNSAPDKSGLPSDRFSAERTGGSVSTLTIQRTQQEDSAVYLCASSLGGVAGNTIYFGEGSWLTVV.

Written as DNA, the CDR3 is TGTGCCAGCAGTGAATATTCAGGGCGCGCCGGGGAGCTGTTTTTT. It yields the protein CASSEYSGRAGELFF. The rearrangement links TRBV25-1 to TRBJ2-2; maybe TRBD1 (5 bases). Germline lookup yields CDR1 MGHDK and CDR2 SYGVNS. The CDR3 loop spans 15 amino acids. The V and J ends lost 0 bases and 6 bases respectively, with 11 bases between them. Variable domain in full (rest from reference TRBV25-1 and TRBJ2-2): EADIYQTPRYLVIGTGKKITLECSQTMGHDKMYWYQQDPGMELHLIHYSYGVNSTEKGDLSSESTVSRIRTEHFPLTLESARPSHTSQYLCASSEYSGRAGELFFGEGSRLTVL.

V and J are TRBV5-1 and TRBJ1-1, with unresolved D. The CDR3 has 13 amino acids. Germline loops: CDR1 SGHRS, CDR2 YFSETQ. V was cut by 0 bases and J by 5 bases, with 8 bases left in between. This chain's CDR3 is CASSLVGFTEAFF. CDR3 bases: TGCGCCAGCAGCTTGGTTGGGTTTACTGAAGCTTTCTTT.